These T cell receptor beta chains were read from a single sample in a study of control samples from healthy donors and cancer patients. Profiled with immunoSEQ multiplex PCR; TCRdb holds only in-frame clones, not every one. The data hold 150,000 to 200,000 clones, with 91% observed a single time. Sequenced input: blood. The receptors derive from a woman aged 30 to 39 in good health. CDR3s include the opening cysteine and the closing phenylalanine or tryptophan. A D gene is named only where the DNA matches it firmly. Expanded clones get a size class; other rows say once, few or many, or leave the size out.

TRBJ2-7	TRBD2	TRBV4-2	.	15	CASSPTSGRASEQYF	TGTGCCAGCAGCCCGACTAGCGGGAGGGCCTCCGAGCAGTACTTC
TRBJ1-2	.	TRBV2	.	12	CASSEWGYGYTF	TGTGCCAGCAGTGAATGGGGCTATGGCTACACCTTC
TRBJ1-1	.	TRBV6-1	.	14	CASSEGVDTAEAFF	TGTGCCAGCAGTGAAGGGGTGGATACGGCTGAAGCTTTCTTT
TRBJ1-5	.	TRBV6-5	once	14	CASSRTESNQPQHF	TGTGCCAGCAGCCGGACGGAGAGCAATCAGCCCCAGCATTTT
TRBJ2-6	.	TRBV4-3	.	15	CASSPHVSGANVLTF	TGCGCCAGCAGCCCACACGTCTCTGGGGCCAACGTCCTGACTTTC
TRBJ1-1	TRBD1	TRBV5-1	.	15	CASSSGTGPNTEAFF	TGCGCCAGCAGCTCCGGGACAGGGCCGAACACTGAAGCTTTCTTT
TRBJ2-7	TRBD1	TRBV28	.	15	CASSPRDRSSYEQYF	TGTGCCAGCAGTCCCCGGGACAGGAGCTCCTACGAGCAGTACTTC
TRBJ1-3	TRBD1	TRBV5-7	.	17	CASSFAGDSPSGNTIYF	TGTGCCAGCAGCTTCGCCGGGGACAGTCCCTCTGGAAACACCATATATTTT
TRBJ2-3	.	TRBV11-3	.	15	CASSSRGAITDTQYF	TGTGCCAGCAGCTCGCGGGGAGCTATCACAGATACGCAGTATTTT
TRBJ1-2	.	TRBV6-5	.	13	CASRTGANYGYTF	TGTGCCAGCAGGACAGGAGCTAACTATGGCTACACCTTC
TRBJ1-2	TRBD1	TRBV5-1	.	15	CASSLDGTGGYGYTF	TGCGCCAGCAGCTTGGATGGGACAGGGGGGTATGGCTACACCTTC
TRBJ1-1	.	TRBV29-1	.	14	CSVEEWAWGTEAFF	TGCAGCGTTGAAGAGTGGGCTTGGGGCACTGAAGCTTTCTTT
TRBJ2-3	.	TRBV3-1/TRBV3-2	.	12	CASSQAAHTQYF	TGTGCCAGCAGCCAGGCGGCCCATACGCAGTATTTT
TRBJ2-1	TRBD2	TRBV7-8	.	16	CASSWTSWSSYNEQFF	TGTGCCAGCAGCTGGACTAGCTGGAGCTCCTACAATGAGCAGTTCTTC
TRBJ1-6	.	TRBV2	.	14	CASSAFGDNSPLHF	TGTGCCAGCAGTGCGTTCGGGGATAATTCACCCCTCCACTTT
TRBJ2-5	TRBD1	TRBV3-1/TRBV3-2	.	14	CASSPQGVRETQYF	TGTGCCAGCAGCCCTCAGGGGGTGAGAGAGACCCAGTACTTC
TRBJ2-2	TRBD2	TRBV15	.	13	CAIQREYTGELFF	TGTGCCATTCAGCGGGAGTACACCGGGGAGCTGTTTTTT
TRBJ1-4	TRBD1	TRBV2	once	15	CASKKDRATNEKLFF	TGTGCCAGCAAGAAGGACAGGGCAACTAATGAAAAACTGTTTTTT
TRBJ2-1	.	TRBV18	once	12	CASSPGVTEQFF	TGTGCCAGCTCACCTGGGGTCACTGAGCAGTTCTTC
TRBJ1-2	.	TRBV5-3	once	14	CARSFGQGNYGYTF	TGTGCCAGAAGCTTTGGTCAGGGGAACTATGGCTACACCTTC
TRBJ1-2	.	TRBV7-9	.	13	CASSDREFYGYTF	TGTGCCAGCAGCGACCGGGAATTCTATGGCTACACCTTC
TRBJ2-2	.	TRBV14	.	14	CASSQNGDTGELFF	TGTGCCAGCAGCCAAAACGGGGACACCGGGGAGCTGTTTTTT
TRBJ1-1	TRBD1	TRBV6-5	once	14	CASRGQGRGTEAFF	TGTGCCAGCAGGGGACAGGGGCGGGGGACTGAAGCTTTCTTT
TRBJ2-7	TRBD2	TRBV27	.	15	CASTTRTSGNYEQYF	TGTGCCAGCACTACTAGGACTAGCGGGAACTACGAGCAGTACTTC
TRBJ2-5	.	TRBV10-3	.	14	CAISEGRVQETQYF	TGTGCCATCAGTGAAGGCAGGGTACAAGAGACCCAGTACTTC
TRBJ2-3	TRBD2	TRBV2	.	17	CASSEGGLAGGLDTQYF	TGTGCCAGCAGTGAAGGGGGACTAGCGGGAGGTTTAGATACGCAGTATTTT
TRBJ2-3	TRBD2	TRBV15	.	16	CATSRTSGGRTDTQYF	TGTGCCACCAGCAGGACTAGCGGGGGGAGAACAGATACGCAGTATTTT
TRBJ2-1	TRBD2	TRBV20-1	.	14	CSASVQREPNEQFF	TGCAGTGCTAGTGTCCAGCGGGAGCCCAATGAGCAGTTCTTC
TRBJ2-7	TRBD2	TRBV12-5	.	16	CASGLVPTSGSDEQYF	TGTGCTAGTGGTTTGGTACCGACTAGCGGGAGCGACGAGCAGTACTTC
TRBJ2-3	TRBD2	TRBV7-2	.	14	CASSLAGLADTQYF	TGTGCCAGCAGCTTAGCGGGACTAGCTGATACGCAGTATTTT
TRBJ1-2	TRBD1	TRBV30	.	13	CAWSVDRGDGYTF	TGTGCCTGGAGTGTCGACAGGGGCGATGGCTACACCTTC
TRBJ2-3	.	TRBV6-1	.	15	CASSELAGSTDTQYF	TGTGCCAGCAGTGAACTAGCTGGTAGCACAGATACGCAGTATTTT
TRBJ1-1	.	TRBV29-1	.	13	CSVEGRMNTEAFF	TGCAGCGTGGAGGGACGGATGAACACTGAAGCTTTCTTT
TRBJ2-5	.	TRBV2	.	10	CASSVETQYF	TGTGCCAGCAGTGTCGAGACCCAGTACTTC
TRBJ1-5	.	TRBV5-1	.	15	CASSLGVGGNQPQHF	TGCGCCAGCAGCTTGGGAGTCGGCGGCAATCAGCCCCAGCATTTT
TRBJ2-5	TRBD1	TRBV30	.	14	CAWGTGWEQETQYF	TGTGCCTGGGGGACAGGGTGGGAACAAGAGACCCAGTACTTC
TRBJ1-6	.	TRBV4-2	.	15	CASSQEQGHNSPLHF	TGTGCCAGCAGCCAAGAACAGGGTCATAATTCACCCCTCCACTTT
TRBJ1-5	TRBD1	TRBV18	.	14	CASSPDRGREPQHF	TGTGCCAGCTCACCCGACAGGGGGCGTGAGCCCCAGCATTTT
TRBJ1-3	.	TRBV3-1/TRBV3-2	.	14	CASTRGQSGNTIYF	TGTGCCAGCACCCGTGGACAGTCTGGAAACACCATATATTTT
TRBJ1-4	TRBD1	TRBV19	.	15	CASSMGTGPNEKLFF	TGTGCCAGTAGTATGGGGACAGGGCCTAATGAAAAACTGTTTTTT
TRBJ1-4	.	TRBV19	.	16	CASSIRWTATNEKLFF	TGTGCCAGTAGTATCAGGTGGACAGCAACTAATGAAAAACTGTTTTTT
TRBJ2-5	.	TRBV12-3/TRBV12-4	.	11	CASSLTETQYF	TGTGCCAGCAGTTTGACGGAGACCCAGTACTTC
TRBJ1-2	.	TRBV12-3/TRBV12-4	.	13	CASTTGSNYGYTF	TGTGCCAGCACCACCGGTAGCAACTATGGCTACACCTTC
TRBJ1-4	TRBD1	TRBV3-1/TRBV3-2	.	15	CASSQWDRANEKLFF	TGTGCCAGCAGCCAATGGGACAGAGCTAATGAAAAACTGTTTTTT
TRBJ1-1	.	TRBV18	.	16	CASSPRPTEALTEAFF	TGTGCCAGCTCACCACGGCCGACAGAGGCCCTCACTGAAGCTTTCTTT
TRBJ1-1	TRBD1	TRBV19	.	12	CASRDRATEAFF	TGCGCCAGTAGGGACAGGGCGACTGAAGCTTTCTTT
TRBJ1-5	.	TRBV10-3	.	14	CAISEAEGGQPQHF	TGTGCCATCAGTGAGGCGGAGGGGGGTCAGCCCCAGCATTTT
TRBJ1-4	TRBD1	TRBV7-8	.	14	CASRHDREGEKLFF	TGTGCCAGCAGACACGACAGGGAAGGTGAAAAACTGTTTTTT
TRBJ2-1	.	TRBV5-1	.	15	CASSLGILRYNEQFF	TGCGCCAGCAGCTTGGGTATCCTTCGCTACAATGAGCAGTTCTTC
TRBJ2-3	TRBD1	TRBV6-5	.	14	CASRGDRGTDTQYF	TGTGCCAGCAGGGGGGACAGGGGCACAGATACGCAGTATTTT
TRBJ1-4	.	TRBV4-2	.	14	CASSLGTSNEKLFF	TGTGCCAGCAGCCTTGGGACGTCTAATGAAAAACTGTTTTTT
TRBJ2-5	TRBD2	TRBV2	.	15	CASSPRRGGVETQYF	TGTGCCAGCAGCCCCCGTCGGGGGGGCGTAGAGACCCAGTACTTC
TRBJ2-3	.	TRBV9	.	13	CASSPQGPDTQYF	TGTGCCAGCAGCCCCCAGGGGCCAGATACGCAGTATTTT
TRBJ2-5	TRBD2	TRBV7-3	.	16	CASSLGGLAGAETQYF	TGTGCCAGCAGCTTAGGGGGACTAGCGGGAGCAGAGACCCAGTACTTC
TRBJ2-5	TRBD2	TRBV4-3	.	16	CASSQDRDSGRETQYF	TGCGCCAGCAGCCAAGATCGCGATAGCGGGAGGGAGACCCAGTACTTC
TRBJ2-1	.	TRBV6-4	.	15	CASSPGSGSYNEQFF	TGTGCCAGCAGTCCGGGTTCAGGCTCCTACAATGAGCAGTTCTTC
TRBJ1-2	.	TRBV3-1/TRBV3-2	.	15	CASSQGHGGGYGYTF	TGTGCCAGCAGCCAAGGTCACGGGGGCGGCTATGGCTACACCTTC
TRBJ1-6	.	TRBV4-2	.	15	CASSLTRDNNSPLHF	TGTGCCAGCAGCCTAACCAGGGACAATAATTCACCCCTCCACTTT
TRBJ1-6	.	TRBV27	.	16	CASRRPGQADNSPLHF	TGTGCCAGCAGGCGGCCCGGACAAGCCGATAATTCACCCCTCCACTTT
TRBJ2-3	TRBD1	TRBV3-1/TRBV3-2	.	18	CASSQGQGAGRSTDTQYF	TGTGCCAGCAGCCAAGGTCAGGGGGCAGGGAGGAGCACAGATACGCAGTATTTT